The 31 T cell receptor beta chains presented below share a single source sample, sequenced in a study of blood T cell repertoires in COVID-19. TCRdb's copy holds only in-frame clones and misses some; the assay was immunoSEQ multiplex PCR. The sample shows roughly 28,000 clones, about 80% of them seen only once. The source material was peripheral blood. The receptors here all came from a man of 80 years or more with active or convalescent COVID-19.

V is TRBV25-1 and J is TRBJ2-1; TRBD2 matches at 11 bases. J lost 9 bases, V lost 2 bases, and 9 bases had no gene match. Per germline, CDR1 MGHDK and CDR2 SYGVNS. The CDR3 runs 16 residues. The CDR3 loop is CASSETSGRVLGEQFF. The CDR3 DNA follows: TGTGCCAGCAGTGAAACTAGCGGGAGAGTACTCGGTGAGCAGTTCTTC.

The V gene is TRBV14, the J gene TRBJ2-3; D gene uncertain. V was trimmed by 6 bases and J by 1 base, leaving 14 bases between them. The CDR3 extends over 15 amino acids. Germline-derived CDR1 and CDR2 are SGHDN and FVKESK. The CDR3 is CASSPSASGTDTQYF. The DNA for the CDR3 is TGTGCCAGCAGTCCAAGCGCTTCGGGCACAGATACGCAGTATTTT.

The chain carries TRBV18 and TRBJ2-1; perhaps TRBD2 as D (5 bases). The CDR3 runs to 13 residues. The germline gives CDR1 KGHSH, CDR2 LQKENI. Trimming removed 3 bases at V and 3 bases at J, with 6 bases between. The CDR3 nucleotides are TGTGCCAGCTCACCCCGGGACTACAATGAGCAGTTCTTC. Translated, it gives CASSPRDYNEQFF.

The gene calls are TRBV9 and TRBJ2-5; 9 nucleotides line up with TRBD2. CDR1 is SGDLS and CDR2 is YYNGEE in the germline V gene. The CDR3 loop spans 16 amino acids. With V trimmed by 0 bases and J by 1 base, 4 bases remained unmatched. The CDR3 sequence: CASSVVPSGTQETQYF. The CDR3 DNA reads as TGTGCCAGCAGCGTAGTTCCTAGCGGGACCCAAGAGACCCAGTACTTC.

The chain uses TRBV19 and TRBJ1-2, with D unresolved. V was shortened by 10 bases and J by 2 bases, with 11 bases between the two germline ends. Germline loops: CDR1 LNHDA, CDR2 SQIVND (reference sequence). There are 12 residues in the CDR3. CDR3: CATQTTNYGYTF. CDR3 nucleotide sequence: TGTGCCACCCAGACAACCAACTATGGCTACACCTTC.

V and J are TRBV9 and TRBJ2-3; TRBD2 aligns across 7 bases. Germline V gene data show CDR1 as SGDLS and CDR2 as YYNGEE. This CDR3 is built from 14 residues. Unmatched junction bases numbered 5, after V lost 3 bases and J lost 4 bases. CDR3 DNA sequence: TGTGCCAGCAGCGCAGACGGGAGGTCAGATACGCAGTATTTT. This sequence encodes CASSADGRSDTQYF.

The DNA of the CDR3 is TGTGCCAGCAGCTTGGCCCAAAGGGGGGGGGAGACCCAGTACTTC. Translation: CASSLAQRGGETQYF. The rearrangement joins TRBV5-4 to TRBJ2-5; D may be TRBD2 (7 bases). Germline loops: CDR1 SGHNT, CDR2 YYREEE (reference sequence). The length of the CDR3 is 15 residues. V was trimmed by 0 bases and J by 5 bases, leaving 14 bases between them. Full variable domain (outside the CDR3, taken from reference TRBV5-4 and TRBJ2-5): ETGVTQSPTHLIKTRGQQVTLRCSSQSGHNTVSWYQQALGQGPQFIFQYYREEENGRGNFPPRFSGLQFPNYSSELNVNALELDDSALYLCASSLAQRGGETQYFGPGTRLLVL.

The chain carries TRBV19 and TRBJ1-4; maybe TRBD1 (6 bases). The CDR3 length is 15 residues. Trimming took off 6 bases at V and 1 base at J, with 12 bases between the two ends. Germline CDR1 LNHDA, CDR2 SQIVND (reference sequence). The CDR3 region is CASSPRGGTNEKLFF. The CDR3 nucleotides are TGTGCCAGTAGCCCACGAGGGGGAACTAATGAAAAACTGTTTTTT.

This chain connects TRBV12-5 to TRBJ1-5; D may be TRBD1 (6 bases). The CDR3 is 13 amino acids. V lost 1 base and J 5 bases, leaving 6 bases between the germline ends. The V gene's germline CDR1 is LGHNT and CDR2 FRNRAP. CDR3 residues: CASGLEGDQPQHF. The CDR3 DNA sequence: TGTGCTAGTGGTTTGGAGGGGGATCAGCCCCAGCATTTT.

The J gene is TRBJ2-3, the V gene TRBV28, with 10 bases that match TRBD1. The CDR3 has 15 residues. Germline assignment: CDR1 MDHEN and CDR2 SYDVKM. Trimming removed 6 bases from V and 5 bases from J; junction bases left unmatched: 8. CDR3 sequence reads: CASSGPGTGEDTQYF. As DNA, the CDR3 is TGTGCCAGCAGCGGTCCCGGGACAGGGGAAGATACGCAGTATTTT.

The rearrangement links TRBV6-5 to TRBJ1-1, with 7 nucleotides matching TRBD1. With V trimmed by 6 bases and J by 8 bases, 9 bases remained unmatched. This CDR3 is 13 amino acids long. Germline V gene data show CDR1 as MNHEY and CDR2 as SVGAGI. The CDR3 sequence is CASRRFKQGEAFF. The CDR3 DNA reads TGTGCCAGCAGGCGATTCAAACAGGGGGAAGCTTTCTTT.

The chain carries TRBV7-2 and TRBJ2-5; D might be TRBD2 (6 bases). Germline V gives CDR1 SGHTA, CDR2 FQGNSA. Trimming cost V 0 bases and J 4 bases, with 12 bases left between them. This CDR3 spans 15 amino acids. CDR3 DNA: TGTGCCAGCAGCTTAGCGGGTATGGGGGGAGAGACCCAGTACTTC. Protein product: CASSLAGMGGETQYF.

This clone appeared a single time. This chain uses TRBV19 with TRBJ2-5, with D tentatively TRBD1 (8 bases). Between the trimmed V and J ends, which lost 5 bases and 4 bases, there was a span of 14 bases. The length of the CDR3 is 14 residues. CDR1 LNHDA and CDR2 SQIVND come from the germline V gene (reference sequence). Written as DNA, the CDR3 is TGTGCCAGTAGTGCCACAGGGGGGGTAGAGACCCAGTACTTC. Its translation: CASSATGGVETQYF.

V usage is TRBV7-2 and J usage is TRBJ2-3; no definite D call. Trimming pared 2 bases from V and 5 bases from J, leaving 17 bases between. The CDR3 is 16 amino acids. Germline V gene data show CDR1 as SGHTA and CDR2 as FQGNSA. The chain's CDR3 is CASSLRRSRFVDTQYF. CDR3 coding DNA: TGTGCCAGCAGCTTAAGGCGGAGTCGATTTGTAGATACGCAGTATTTT.

This clone occurred a few times. V usage is TRBV7-9 and J usage is TRBJ1-2, with 7 bases identical to TRBD1. The CDR3 sequence is 16 residues long. CDR1 and CDR2 from the germline V gene are SEHNR and FQNEAQ (reference sequence). Trimming took 2 bases from V and 6 from J; bases not matched to a gene: 12. This chain's CDR3 is CASSLIASTGIDGYTF. The CDR3 coding sequence is TGTGCCAGCAGCTTAATTGCCTCGACAGGGATCGATGGCTACACCTTC.

This clone was seen only once. The gene calls are TRBV7-2 and TRBJ2-1; 9 nucleotides line up with TRBD2. Germline V gene data show CDR1 as SGHTA and CDR2 as FQGNSA. The ends lost 5 bases at V and 7 bases at J; junction bases unmatched: 15. There are 17 residues in the CDR3. The CDR3 DNA reads as TGTGCCAGCAGCCCCCACCAGGGACTAGCCTCCGTAAATGAGCAGTTCTTC. Amino acid sequence: CASSPHQGLASVNEQFF.

CDR3 DNA sequence: TGTGCCAGTAGTATGACTAGCGGGACCCCCGTTAACACCGGGGAGCTGTTTTTT. As protein: CASSMTSGTPVNTGELFF. The chain joins TRBV19 to TRBJ2-2; the match to TRBD2 covers 11 bases. Germline CDR1 and CDR2: LNHDA and SQIVND (reference sequence). The V and J ends lost 3 bases and 2 bases, in that order; junction bases with no gene match: 8. The CDR3 sequence is 18 residues long.

The genes are TRBV14 and TRBJ1-2; the D gene is possibly TRBD1 (5 bases). Trimming removed 1 base at V and 2 bases at J, with 14 bases between. The CDR3 spans 16 residues. The germline gives CDR1 SGHDN, CDR2 FVKESK. The CDR3 loop is CASSQVLGGRNYGYTF. CDR3 DNA sequence: TGTGCCAGCAGCCAAGTTTTGGGGGGACGAAACTATGGCTACACCTTC.

The rearrangement joins TRBV4-1 to TRBJ2-7, with 7 bases aligning to TRBD2. V dropped 0 bases and J dropped 3; count of bases not matched to a gene: 5. Germline CDR1 MGHRA, CDR2 YSYEKL. The CDR3 runs to 15 residues. The CDR3 DNA sequence: TGCGCCAGCAGCCAAGATCTCTCTAGCGGCTACGAGCAGTACTTC. Translation: CASSQDLSSGYEQYF.

The V call is TRBV3-1 (or the pseudogene TRBV3-2), the J call TRBJ1-2, with D unresolved. The CDR3 loop spans 13 amino acids. Looked up from germline, CDR1 is LGHDT and CDR2 is YNNKEL (reference sequence). V lost 4 bases to trimming and J lost 4 bases, with 10 bases between them. The CDR3 protein is CASSRQEGYGYTF. DNA of the CDR3: TGTGCCAGCAGCCGTCAGGAGGGCTATGGCTACACCTTC.

The sample holds a few counts of this clone. The chain joins TRBV7-6 to TRBJ2-7; no firm D call. Germline assignment: CDR1 SGHVS and CDR2 FNYEAQ. V lost 2 bases to trimming and J lost 0 bases, with 11 bases between them. The CDR3 is made up of 15 amino acids. The CDR3 sequence: CASSLMYSSSYEQYF. DNA for the CDR3: TGTGCCAGCAGCTTAATGTACTCCTCCTCCTACGAGCAGTACTTC.

The chain employs TRBV9 and TRBJ2-5; D may be TRBD2 (6 bases). Deletions cut 0 bases from V and 5 bases from J, with 14 bases between. The CDR3 runs to 15 residues. Germline values: CDR1 SGDLS, CDR2 YYNGEE. The CDR3 loop reads CASSVDQGGYETQYF. CDR3 DNA: TGTGCCAGCAGCGTAGATCAGGGAGGCTACGAGACCCAGTACTTC.

The chain carries TRBV5-1 and TRBJ1-6, with TRBD1 matching 7 bases. Germline V gene lookup returns CDR1 SGHRS and CDR2 YFSETQ. The CDR3 runs to 15 residues. After removal of 4 bases from V and 10 bases from J, the junction contained 11 bases not matched to a gene. DNA for the CDR3: TGCGCCAGCAGCAACTCCTCACAGGGGAGGTCACCCCTCCACTTT. This translates into CASSNSSQGRSPLHF. The complete variable domain, with remaining parts taken from reference TRBV5-1 and TRBJ1-6, reads KAGVTQTPRYLIKTRGQQVTLSCSPISGHRSVSWYQQTPGQGLQFLFEYFSETQRNKGNFPGRFSGRQFSNSRSEMNVSTLELGDSALYLCASSNSSQGRSPLHFGNGTRLTVT.

The V and J genes are TRBV27 and TRBJ2-7; a possible D gene is TRBD1 (5 bases). The germline V and J ends were trimmed by 6 bases and 4 bases, with 22 bases remaining between them. There are 16 residues in the CDR3. The germline V gene encodes CDR1 MNHEY and CDR2 SMNVEV (reference sequence). Here the CDR3 reads CASSPAVGPLVYEQYF. The CDR3, as DNA: TGTGCCAGCAGCCCGGCCGTGGGGCCGTTGGTGTACGAGCAGTACTTC.

V gene TRBV9 combines with J gene TRBJ1-1; 7 bases map to TRBD1. The CDR3 consists of 16 residues. In germline, CDR1 is SGDLS, CDR2 YYNGEE. The J segment lost 0 bases and the V segment lost 0 bases, leaving 5 bases of the junction unmatched. The CDR3 region is CASSVGQGPLNTEAFF. In DNA, the CDR3 is TGTGCCAGCAGCGTAGGACAGGGTCCTTTGAACACTGAAGCTTTCTTT. Full variable domain (missing parts from reference TRBV9 and TRBJ1-1): DSGVTQTPKHLITATGQRVTLRCSPRSGDLSVYWYQQSLDQGLQFLIQYYNGEERAKGNILERFSAQQFPDLHSELNLSSLELGDSALYFCASSVGQGPLNTEAFFGQGTRLTVV.

The rearrangement joins TRBV5-4 to TRBJ2-5, with D maybe TRBD1 (6 bases). This CDR3 spans 15 amino acids. The V end lost 3 bases, the J end lost 2 bases, and 14 bases lay between the germline ends. Per the germline V gene, CDR1 is SGHNT and CDR2 is YYREEE (reference sequence). The CDR3 loop is CASSSRTELQETQYF. CDR3 nucleotide sequence: TGTGCCAGCAGCTCGCGGACAGAACTACAAGAGACCCAGTACTTC.

This clone has just a few counts. The genes are TRBV5-1 and TRBJ2-1, with 7 bases lining up with TRBD2. The CDR3 is 19 residues long. Trimming took 4 bases from V and 0 from J; bases not matched to a gene: 16. The germline V gene encodes CDR1 SGHRS and CDR2 YFSETQ. The CDR3 loop reads CASSPSGTTKTSSYNEQFF. CDR3 nucleotides: TGCGCCAGCAGCCCCAGCGGGACTACCAAGACGAGCTCCTACAATGAGCAGTTCTTC. Drawing the rest from reference TRBV5-1 and TRBJ2-1, the complete variable domain is KAGVTQTPRYLIKTRGQQVTLSCSPISGHRSVSWYQQTPGQGLQFLFEYFSETQRNKGNFPGRFSGRQFSNSRSEMNVSTLELGDSALYLCASSPSGTTKTSSYNEQFFGPGTRLTVL.

V and J are TRBV2 and TRBJ2-7; possibly TRBD2 for D (6 bases). CDR1 and CDR2 from the germline V gene are SNHLY and FYNNEI. V dropped 3 bases and J dropped 1 base, with 10 bases sitting between them. The CDR3 consists of 14 residues. CDR3 in amino acids: CASSDGGASYEQYF. The CDR3 region has the DNA TGTGCCAGCAGTGATGGAGGGGCTTCCTACGAGCAGTACTTC.

The J gene is TRBJ1-5, the V gene TRBV11-2; D may be TRBD1 (5 bases). The germline V gene has CDR1 SGHAT and CDR2 FQNNGV. The CDR3 consists of 13 residues. Trimming removed 5 bases at V and 8 bases at J, with 13 bases between. CDR3 DNA sequence: TGTGCCAGCAGCCCTGGGGCTGTGGAGCCCCAGCATTTT. This translates into CASSPGAVEPQHF.

This chain uses TRBV5-1 with TRBJ2-5; D is possibly TRBD1 (5 bases). Germline V gives CDR1 SGHRS, CDR2 YFSETQ. The CDR3 consists of 15 residues. V lost 4 bases and J 5 bases, leaving 18 bases between the germline ends. The CDR3 nucleotides are TGCGCCAGCAGCGTAGGGATGGGGCGAACCGAGACCCAGTACTTC. Protein sequence: CASSVGMGRTETQYF.

The rearrangement uses TRBV5-1 and TRBJ1-1, with D possibly TRBD1 on 5 matching bases. The germline gives CDR1 SGHRS, CDR2 YFSETQ. This CDR3 is built from 13 residues. Deletions cut 7 bases from V and 1 base from J, with 11 bases between. The CDR3 bases are TGCGCCAGCGGCCGGCAGGGGAACACTGAAGCTTTCTTT. The encoded protein is CASGRQGNTEAFF.